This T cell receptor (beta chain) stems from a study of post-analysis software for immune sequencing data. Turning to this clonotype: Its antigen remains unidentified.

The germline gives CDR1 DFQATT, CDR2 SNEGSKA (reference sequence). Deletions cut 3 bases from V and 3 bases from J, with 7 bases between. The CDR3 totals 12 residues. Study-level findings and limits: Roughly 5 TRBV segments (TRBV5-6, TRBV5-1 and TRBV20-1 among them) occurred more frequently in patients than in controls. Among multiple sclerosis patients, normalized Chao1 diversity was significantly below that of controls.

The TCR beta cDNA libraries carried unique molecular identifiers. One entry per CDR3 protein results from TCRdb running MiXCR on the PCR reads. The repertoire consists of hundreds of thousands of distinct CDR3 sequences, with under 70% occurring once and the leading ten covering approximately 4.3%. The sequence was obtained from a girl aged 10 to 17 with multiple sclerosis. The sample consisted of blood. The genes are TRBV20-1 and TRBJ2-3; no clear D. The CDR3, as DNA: TGCAGTGCTAGTTGGGCGACAGATACGCAGTATTTT. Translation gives CSASWATDTQYF.